This TCR beta chain was identified in a study of regulatory T cells in long-lasting Graves disease. Note on this clonotype: The antigen is not known.

Between the trimmed V and J ends, which lost 6 bases and 0 bases, there was a span of 10 bases. There are 14 residues in the CDR3. The V gene's germline CDR1 is SNHLY and CDR2 FYNNEI. Whole-study results and caveats: TRBV28, TRBJ1-2 and TRBJ2-5 were favored in persistent disease.

Time point reported: newly diagnosed GD, antithyroid drugs for less than 3 months. Generation of the TCR library employed RNA extracted from PBMCs. Doctors identified Graves' disease using the American Thyroid Association guidelines. HTBI primers from iRepertoire and Arm-PCR of CDR3 regions yielded the TCR beta libraries. MiXCR was run by TCRdb on the multiplex PCR reads, yielding one entry per CDR3 protein. The sample yields about 530,000 distinct CDR3 sequences, about 16% seen once. The same data also contributed to another study, on T cells in Graves' hyperthyroidism and ophthalmopathy. According to that study: Separation of ophthalmopathy from stable hyperthyroidism was achieved by a 13 V-J model.

Sequencing used peripheral blood mononuclear cells (PBMCs), obtained at new diagnosis, from a patient treated with antithyroid drugs. The chain carries TRBV2 and TRBJ2-3; D possibly corresponds to TRBD1 (6 bases). The receptor was derived from a woman aged 35 to 59 with Graves disease. DNA of the CDR3: TGTGCCAGCAGGGACAGAACTAGCACAGATACGCAGTATTTT. This codes for CASRDRTSTDTQYF.